The 6 T cell receptor beta chains below all came from one sample that was sequenced in a study of Ad26.COV2.S vaccination and SARS-CoV-2 variants. The data were produced by immunoSEQ multiplex PCR, yet TCRdb's version contains in-frame clones alone and is incomplete. The top ten hold over 1.3% of the sample, which has hundreds of thousands of clones, more than 80% seen once. The sample's treatment: 19 received Ad26.COV2.S at low or high dose, single or two shots; about 5 received placebo; per-sample allocation not given. Day 63 after the first vaccine or placebo injection was the time point for sampling. Sequencing was performed on peripheral blood, taken in a trial of Ad26.COV2.S vaccine versus placebo. The receptors were gathered from a person aged 18-60 years who received the Ad26.COV2.S COVID-19 vaccine or a placebo.

The J gene is TRBJ1-4, the V gene TRBV5-4, with D unresolved. The length of the CDR3 is 13 residues. Germline V gene data show CDR1 as SGHNT and CDR2 as YYREEE (reference sequence). V was cut by 4 bases and J by 8 bases, with 12 bases left in between. In DNA form, the CDR3 reads TGTGCCAGCAGCCCCGGTCCAGCGGAAAAACTGTTTTTT. Its protein product is CASSPGPAEKLFF. Full variable domain (rest looked up from reference TRBV5-4 and TRBJ1-4): ETGVTQSPTHLIKTRGQQVTLRCSSQSGHNTVSWYQQALGQGPQFIFQYYREEENGRGNFPPRFSGLQFPNYSSELNVNALELDDSALYLCASSPGPAEKLFFGSGTQLSVL.

The chain uses TRBV7-2 and TRBJ2-2; tentative D call: TRBD1 (6 bases). This CDR3 has 17 amino acids. Trimming pared 2 bases from V and 5 bases from J, leaving 18 bases between. Looked up from germline, CDR1 is SGHTA and CDR2 is FQGNSA. The CDR3 region is CASSLITGRPGTGELFF. The CDR3, as DNA: TGTGCCAGCAGCTTAATCACAGGGCGACCGGGGACCGGGGAGCTGTTTTTT.

The rearrangement joins TRBV9 to TRBJ2-1; D unclear. The CDR3 spans 13 residues. Per the germline V gene, CDR1 is SGDLS and CDR2 is YYNGEE. V was trimmed by 0 bases and J by 8 bases, leaving 9 bases between them. The CDR3 bases are TGTGCCAGCAGCGTAGCCCCCCGCGATGAGCAGTTCTTC. Protein sequence: CASSVAPRDEQFF.

CDR3 amino acids: CASSSSGGWDEQFF. The CDR3 nucleotides are TGTGCCAGTAGTTCTAGCGGGGGGTGGGATGAGCAGTTCTTC. This chain uses TRBV19 with TRBJ2-1, with TRBD2 matching 11 bases. CDR3 length: 14 amino acids. V was pared by 5 bases and J by 8 bases, with 5 bases of the junction left unmatched. The V gene's germline CDR1 is LNHDA and CDR2 SQIVND (reference sequence). The full variable domain, in which reference TRBV19 and TRBJ2-1 provide the parts outside the CDR3, is DGGITQSPKYLFRKEGQNVTLSCEQNLNHDAMYWYRQDPGQGLRLIYYSQIVNDFQKGDIAEGYSVSREKKESFPLTVTSAQKNPTAFYLCASSSSGGWDEQFFGPGTRLTVL.

The chain carries TRBV18 and TRBJ2-1; TRBD2 matches at 12 bases. Germline V CDR1 and CDR2: KGHSH, LQKENI. The CDR3 totals 16 residues. Trimming took 3 bases from V and 3 from J; bases not matched to a gene: 3. In DNA form, the CDR3 reads TGTGCCAGCTCACCTGCACTAGCGGGGGGCTACAATGAGCAGTTCTTC. This encodes CASSPALAGGYNEQFF. Full variable domain (outside the CDR3, taken from reference TRBV18 and TRBJ2-1): NAGVMQNPRHLVRRRGQEARLRCSPMKGHSHVYWYRQLPEEGLKFMVYLQKENIIDESGMPKERFSAEFPKEGPSILRIQQVVRGDSAAYFCASSPALAGGYNEQFFGPGTRLTVL.

This chain uses TRBV30 with TRBJ2-7, with 9 bases matching TRBD2. Germline lookup yields CDR1 GTSNPN and CDR2 SVGIG (reference sequence). Trimming at V came to 4 bases and at J to 2 bases, leaving 3 bases not matched to a gene. There are 13 residues in the CDR3. The CDR3 region is CAWTSGDTYEQYF. CDR3 DNA: TGTGCCTGGACTAGCGGGGACACCTACGAGCAGTACTTC.